The source of this TCR beta chain is a study of cytomegalovirus exposure and HLA in healthy donors. As regards this clone: Its antigen is unknown.

Findings and limits, study-wide: Most likely, a cluster of highly shared sequence variants arose as a sequencing artifact. Usually a TCR sequence was rare, but some public TCRs were found in many donors.

The study ran its PCR with 60 Vbeta and 13 Jbeta primers. Some clones are missing from TCRdb's copy, which holds only in-frame ones; the method was immunoSEQ multiplex PCR. The sample lists some 65,000 clones; almost 80% were seen once. Sampled while nominally healthy, donors likely had unrecorded immune exposures. Trimming removed 1 base at V and 3 bases at J, with 12 bases between. The CDR3 totals 15 residues. The germline V gene has CDR1 LGHNA and CDR2 YNFKEQ. The chain combines TRBV4-2 with TRBJ1-1; D remains unclear. The receptor was isolated from a girl between 10 and 17 years old in good health and CMV-seropositive. Sequenced material: PBMCs. The CDR3 DNA sequence: TGTGCCAGCAGCCAAGCGGACTATTATGACACTGAAGCTTTCTTT. It is translated as CASSQADYYDTEAFF.